This is a list of T cell receptor beta chains from one sample in a study of T cells in Graves' hyperthyroidism and ophthalmopathy. TCRdb called the multiplex PCR reads again in MiXCR, with one record for every CDR3 protein. Among over 500,000 distinct CDR3 sequences listed, 12% to 15% were seen once. Sequenced material: blood. All receptors derive from a woman in her thirties or forties with Graves' hyperthyroidism. The CDR3 runs from the conserved cysteine through the conserved F or W. A D gene is named only where the DNA matches it firmly. Clone size appears in some rows only: once, few, many, or a class for an expanded clone.

TGTGCCAGCAGCTCGAAACCCGGGACAGGGGCATGGGAGACCCAGTACTTC	CASSSKPGTGAWETQYF	many	TRBD1	TRBV11-1	TRBJ2-5
TGCAGTGACGGTGAACAGGGGAACACTGAAGCTTTCTTT	CSDGEQGNTEAFF	many	.	TRBV20-1	TRBJ1-1
TGTGCCAGCAGCTTAGGCGTAACTAGATCCGATGAGCAGTTCTTC	CASSLGVTRSDEQFF	few	.	TRBV11-2	TRBJ2-1
TGTGCCAGCAGTTCCTCGACAGCGGGGAGCTCCTACAATGAGCAGTTCTTC	CASSSSTAGSSYNEQFF	many	TRBD2	TRBV28	TRBJ2-1
TGTGCCAGCAGTCCCCAAGAGAAATACACTGAAGCTTTCTTT	CASSPQEKYTEAFF	.	.	TRBV28	TRBJ1-1
TGTGCCACCACGGAGGGCTACGAGCAGTACTTC	CATTEGYEQYF	.	.	TRBV28	TRBJ2-7
TGCGCCAGCAGCCCCGGGACTAGCGGGAGATTGGTGCAGTATTTT	CASSPGTSGRLVQYF	many	TRBD2	TRBV5-1	TRBJ2-3
TGTGCCAGTAGTATGCCCCCTTACAGGGGGCGATTAACTGAAGCTTTCTTT	CASSMPPYRGRLTEAFF	.	TRBD1	TRBV19	TRBJ1-1
TGTGCCAGCAGCGTATTACAGGGGGGAGGAGATACGCAGTATTTT	CASSVLQGGGDTQYF	.	TRBD1	TRBV9	TRBJ2-3
TGTGCCAGCAGTAAGGGACTAGCGGTTACCTACGAGCAGTACTTC	CASSKGLAVTYEQYF	few	TRBD2	TRBV27	TRBJ2-7
TGTGCCAGCAGTGAGGCAGGGGCAGAATGGAGGGCCAACGTCCTGACTTTC	CASSEAGAEWRANVLTF	few	.	TRBV6-1	TRBJ2-6
TGCAGTGCTCCTAGTCCGGGGGGCCATGAGCAGTTCTTC	CSAPSPGGHEQFF	.	.	TRBV20-1	TRBJ2-1
TGTGCCAGCAGTCACCTGGACAGCACTGAAGCTTTCTTT	CASSHLDSTEAFF	many	.	TRBV6-1	TRBJ1-1
TGCGCCAGCAGCTTGGAGGGGACAGGCTACGAGCAGTACTTC	CASSLEGTGYEQYF	many	TRBD1	TRBV5-1	TRBJ2-7
TGTGCCAGCAGACGAATCAGCGTACAGAGGGACAATGAGCAGTTCTTC	CASRRISVQRDNEQFF	.	.	TRBV6-1	TRBJ2-1
TGTGCCAGCAGATCGCTTCCCCGGGGGACACTTTCCTACGAGCAGTACTTC	CASRSLPRGTLSYEQYF	many	.	TRBV28	TRBJ2-7
TGTGCCAGCAGCTTATTCTTGACCCGGTCGGACTACAATGAGCAGTTCTTC	CASSLFLTRSDYNEQFF	.	.	TRBV7-2	TRBJ2-1
TGTGCCAGCAGCGCACCTCAGGGGGCTGGGAACACTGAAGCTTTCTTT	CASSAPQGAGNTEAFF	.	TRBD1	TRBV7-6	TRBJ1-1
TGTGCCAGCAGCCAAGGGGCACTTCTAGCCAAAAACATTCAGTACTTC	CASSQGALLAKNIQYF	many	.	TRBV3-1	TRBJ2-4
TGTGCCAGCAGTTTGCGGCCCCTCTCCTACAATGAGCAGTTCTTC	CASSLRPLSYNEQFF	few	.	TRBV28	TRBJ2-1
TGTGCCACCCGGGACGGGTTCTCCTACGAGCAGTACTTC	CATRDGFSYEQYF	few	.	TRBV6-7	TRBJ2-7
TGTGCCACCAGCGCCCGGACTAGCGGTTCCTACGAGCAGTACTTC	CATSARTSGSYEQYF	.	TRBD2	TRBV15	TRBJ2-7
TGTGCCAGCAGTGATTGGCGGGTGACCTACGAGCAGTACTTC	CASSDWRVTYEQYF	.	.	TRBV6-4	TRBJ2-7
TGCAGTGCTAGAGATTGGGTGGACACTGAAGCTTTCTTT	CSARDWVDTEAFF	many	.	TRBV20-1	TRBJ1-1
TGTGCCAGCTCCCCGGGGGGTCGGGGTTTCTTT	CASSPGGRGFF	many	.	TRBV18	TRBJ1-1
TGTGCCAGCAGTTTCCCCCCAGGGGGTGGACTAGCGACGAACACCGGGGAGCTGTTTTTT	CASSFPPGGGLATNTGELFF	many	TRBD2	TRBV28	TRBJ2-2
TGCGCCAGCAGCTTGGTAGGGTTGTTCGAGCAGTACTTC	CASSLVGLFEQYF	many	.	TRBV5-1	TRBJ2-7
TGTGCCTCGGGGAGCCCCTACGAGCAGTACTTC	CASGSPYEQYF	many	.	TRBV12-3/TRBV12-4	TRBJ2-7
TGTGCCAGCAGTTACCGTAACGAACTAGGACTAGCGGGAATAGGTAATGAGCAGTTCTTC	CASSYRNELGLAGIGNEQFF	.	TRBD2	TRBV6-9	TRBJ2-1
TGTGCCAGCAGCCGACCGGGGGAGACCCAGTACTTC	CASSRPGETQYF	many	.	TRBV7-9	TRBJ2-5
TGTGCCAGCAGCCCAGAATTGTCCTACGAGCAGTACTTC	CASSPELSYEQYF	.	.	TRBV7-9	TRBJ2-7
TGTGCCAGCAGCCAAGACTGGAACGCCTACAATGAGCAGTTCTTC	CASSQDWNAYNEQFF	.	.	TRBV14	TRBJ2-1
TGTGCCAGTAGTATCCGGGACAGGGGGCACGAGCAGTACTTC	CASSIRDRGHEQYF	few	TRBD1	TRBV19	TRBJ2-7
TGTGCCAGCTCACCTGGGTTGGAGGGAAAACTGTTTTTT	CASSPGLEGKLFF	many	.	TRBV18	TRBJ1-4
TGTGCCAGCAGTGATCGGCGGGACACTGAAGCTTTCTTT	CASSDRRDTEAFF	many	.	TRBV6-1	TRBJ1-1
TGTGCCAGCAGTTCGACTAGCGGGAGTCAATACGAGCAGTACTTC	CASSSTSGSQYEQYF	.	TRBD2	TRBV28	TRBJ2-7
TGTGCCAGCAGCTTAGGAGAGACAGGGGCCGGGGAGCTGTTTTTT	CASSLGETGAGELFF	few	TRBD1	TRBV11-1	TRBJ2-2
TGTGCCAGCAGTTTGCGGACTAGCAATCAGCCCCAGCATTTT	CASSLRTSNQPQHF	many	.	TRBV12-3/TRBV12-4	TRBJ1-5
TGTGCCAGCACAAACAGGGATGAAAAACTGTTTTTT	CASTNRDEKLFF	many	.	TRBV2	TRBJ1-4
TGTGCCAGCAGCAGACTAGCGGGAGAAAACTACGAGCAGTACTTC	CASSRLAGENYEQYF	many	TRBD2	TRBV12-3/TRBV12-4	TRBJ2-7
TGTGCCAGCAGGGCGACAGGGTCTAGTAAAGCTTCACCCCTCCACTTT	CASRATGSSKASPLHF	many	TRBD1	TRBV6-1	TRBJ1-6
TGTGCCAGCAGTCCCTCTGACAGGGTCGGCTCACCCCTCCACTTT	CASSPSDRVGSPLHF	many	TRBD1	TRBV28	TRBJ1-6
TGCGCCAGCAGCTTGGGGGTAGGGAGATACAATGAGCAGTTCTTC	CASSLGVGRYNEQFF	many	.	TRBV5-1	TRBJ2-1
TGTGCCAGCAGTGATCTTCTAGCGGGAGGTGTTAATGAGCAGTTCTTC	CASSDLLAGGVNEQFF	many	TRBD2	TRBV2	TRBJ2-1
TGTGCCAGCAGCTTGGCCGTGGACTCCTACGAGCAGTACTTC	CASSLAVDSYEQYF	many	.	TRBV5-4	TRBJ2-7
TGTGCCAGCAGTCTCGACAGGGCCTATGGCTACACCTTC	CASSLDRAYGYTF	many	TRBD1	TRBV28	TRBJ1-2
TGCAGTGCTACGGACAGGGAAGAGACCCAGTACTTC	CSATDREETQYF	many	TRBD1	TRBV20-1	TRBJ2-5
TGTGCCAGCTCACCCGCTGTACAGGGAAATGAGCAGTTCTTC	CASSPAVQGNEQFF	many	.	TRBV18	TRBJ2-1
TGTGCTAGCAGCCGGGACAGTAACACCGGGGAGCTGTTTTTT	CASSRDSNTGELFF	.	TRBD1	TRBV7-7	TRBJ2-2
TGTGCCATCAGTGAAGTAAACGTAGCGGGAGGTTCAGGGACCCAGTACTTC	CAISEVNVAGGSGTQYF	.	TRBD2	TRBV10-3	TRBJ2-5
TGCAGCGTTGCAGGGAGAGAGGCTTTCTTT	CSVAGREAFF	few	.	TRBV29-1	TRBJ1-1
TGCAGCGCATCCGGGACAGGGACTACTCCTAGCACAGATACGCAGTATTTT	CSASGTGTTPSTDTQYF	many	TRBD1	TRBV29-1	TRBJ2-3
TGTGCCAGCAGCCACCTTCTAAAGACAGGCGTGATCGTGGAGACCCAGTACTTC	CASSHLLKTGVIVETQYF	many	.	TRBV3-1	TRBJ2-5